This T cell receptor (beta chain) was sequenced for a study of post-analysis software for immune sequencing data. The CDR3 loop spans 16 amino acids. CDR1 and CDR2 (germline): MGHRA, YSYEKL. Trimming shortened V by 1 base and J by 3 bases, and 13 bases separated the two germline ends. cDNA libraries of TCR beta carried unique molecular identifiers. From the PCR reads, TCRdb called clonotypes with MiXCR, one entry per CDR3 protein. The sample consists of roughly 800,000 distinct CDR3 sequences, roughly 50% of them appearing once. The sample holds a few counts of this clonotype. Its specificity is not known. Study findings and constraints: Relative to controls, patients had 5 or 6 TRBV segments at higher frequency, with TRBV5-6, TRBV5-1 and TRBV20-1 among these.

The receptor was derived from a girl under 18 with multiple sclerosis. The rearrangement links TRBV4-1 to TRBJ1-5; possibly TRBD1 for D (5 bases). The sequenced sample consisted of blood. CDR3 nucleotide sequence: TGCGCCAGCAGCCAAGGCGACAGCAGATACAATCAGCCCCAGCATTTT. Protein sequence: CASSQGDSRYNQPQHF.